This TCR beta chain was sequenced during a study of STAT3 mutations in large granular lymphocyte leukemia. General study findings and limits: Every T-LGLL patient had at least one immunodominant TCRbeta clonotype. Suggested: STAT3 mutation was not the ancestral event for these clonal expansions. Variable sampling intervals and differing treatment regimens complicated linking therapy response to TCR clonal burden changes. Clonal expansion was inferred from other time points because no sample existed at each clone's first appearance.

In its sample, this clone is medium-sized. Its antigen is unidentified. The same CDR3 arises from other DNA sequences in this sample as well. The V and J ends lost 5 bases and 1 base, in that order; junction bases with no gene match: 2. The CDR3 runs to 14 residues. Germline V gene sequence: CDR1 MNHNY, CDR2 SVGAGI (reference sequence). Each sample's TCRbeta library yielded on average roughly 42,000 productive templates. Clones were sequenced by immunoSEQ multiplex PCR, and TCRdb holds only the in-frame ones, with some missing. The profile shows 4,000 to 5,500 clones, 55% of them singletons. The material sequenced was peripheral blood mononuclear cells. This TCR was recovered from a male patient between 45 and 60 years old with T-cell large granular lymphocyte leukemia. Some clones in this sample may be carry-over from other donors' samples. V usage is TRBV6-6 and J usage is TRBJ1-1, with 9 bases matching TRBD1. The CDR3 bases are TGTGCCAGCAGTCCGACAGGGGGGAACACTGAAGCTTTCTTT. It translates to CASSPTGGNTEAFF.